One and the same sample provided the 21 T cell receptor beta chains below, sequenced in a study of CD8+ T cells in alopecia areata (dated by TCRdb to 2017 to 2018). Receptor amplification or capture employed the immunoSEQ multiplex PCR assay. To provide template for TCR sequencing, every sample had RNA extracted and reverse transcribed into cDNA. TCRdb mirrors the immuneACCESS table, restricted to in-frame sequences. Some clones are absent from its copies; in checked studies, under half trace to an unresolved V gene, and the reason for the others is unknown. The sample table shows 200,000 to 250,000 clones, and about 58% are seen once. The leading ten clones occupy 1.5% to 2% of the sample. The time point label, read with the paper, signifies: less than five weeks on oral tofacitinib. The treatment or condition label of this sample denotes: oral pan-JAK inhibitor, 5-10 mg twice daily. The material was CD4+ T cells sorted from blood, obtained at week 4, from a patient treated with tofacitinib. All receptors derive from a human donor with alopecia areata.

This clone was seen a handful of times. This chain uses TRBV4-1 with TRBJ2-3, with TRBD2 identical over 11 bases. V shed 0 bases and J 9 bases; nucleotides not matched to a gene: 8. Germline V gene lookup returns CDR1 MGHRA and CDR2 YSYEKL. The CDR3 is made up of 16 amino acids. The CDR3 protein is CASSQDITSGGPTQYF. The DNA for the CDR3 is TGCGCCAGCAGCCAAGATATAACTAGCGGGGGTCCAACGCAGTATTTT.

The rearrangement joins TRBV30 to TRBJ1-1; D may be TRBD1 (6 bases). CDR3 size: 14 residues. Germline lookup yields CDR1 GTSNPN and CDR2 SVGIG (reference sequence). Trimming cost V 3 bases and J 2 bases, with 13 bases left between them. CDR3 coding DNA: TGTGCCTGGAGAGAAACAGGGCCCAACACTGAAGCTTTCTTT. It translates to CAWRETGPNTEAFF.

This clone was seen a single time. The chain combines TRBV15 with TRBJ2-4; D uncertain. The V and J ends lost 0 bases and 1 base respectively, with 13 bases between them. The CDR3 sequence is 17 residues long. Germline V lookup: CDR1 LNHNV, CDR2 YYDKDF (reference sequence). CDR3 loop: CATSREVFPLAKNIQYF. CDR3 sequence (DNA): TGTGCCACCAGCAGAGAAGTGTTTCCCTTGGCCAAAAACATTCAGTACTTC.

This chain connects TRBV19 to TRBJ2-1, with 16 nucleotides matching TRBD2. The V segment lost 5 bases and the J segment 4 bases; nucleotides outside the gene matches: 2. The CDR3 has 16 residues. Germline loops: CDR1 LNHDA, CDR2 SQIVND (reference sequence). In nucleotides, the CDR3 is TGTGCCAGTAGTGGGACTAGCGGGGGGGCATACAATGAGCAGTTCTTC. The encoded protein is CASSGTSGGAYNEQFF.

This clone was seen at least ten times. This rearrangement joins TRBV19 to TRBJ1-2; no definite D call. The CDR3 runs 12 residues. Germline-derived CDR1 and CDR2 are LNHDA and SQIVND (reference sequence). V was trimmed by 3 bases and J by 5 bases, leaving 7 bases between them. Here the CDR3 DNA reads TGTGCCAGTAGTATCCTCGGTTATGGCTACACCTTC. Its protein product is CASSILGYGYTF.

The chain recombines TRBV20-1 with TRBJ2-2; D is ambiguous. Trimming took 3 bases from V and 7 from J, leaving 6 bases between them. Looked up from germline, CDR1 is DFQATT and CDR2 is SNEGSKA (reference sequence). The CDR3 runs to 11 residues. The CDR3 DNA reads TGCAGTGCTAGTGATGACGGGGAGCTGTTTTTT. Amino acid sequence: CSASDDGELFF.

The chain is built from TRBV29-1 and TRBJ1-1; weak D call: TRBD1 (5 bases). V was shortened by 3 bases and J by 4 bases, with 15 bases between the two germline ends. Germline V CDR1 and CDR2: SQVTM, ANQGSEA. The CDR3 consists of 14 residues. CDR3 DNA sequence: TGCAGCGTTGAGGTGCAGGGAGTGGCCACTGAAGCTTTCTTT. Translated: CSVEVQGVATEAFF.

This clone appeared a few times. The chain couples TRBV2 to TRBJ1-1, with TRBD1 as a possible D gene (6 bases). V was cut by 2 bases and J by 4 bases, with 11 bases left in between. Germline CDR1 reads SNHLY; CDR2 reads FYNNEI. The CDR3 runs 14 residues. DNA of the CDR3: TGTGCCAGCAGTGAAATCCTACAGGGCACTGAAGCTTTCTTT. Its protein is CASSEILQGTEAFF.

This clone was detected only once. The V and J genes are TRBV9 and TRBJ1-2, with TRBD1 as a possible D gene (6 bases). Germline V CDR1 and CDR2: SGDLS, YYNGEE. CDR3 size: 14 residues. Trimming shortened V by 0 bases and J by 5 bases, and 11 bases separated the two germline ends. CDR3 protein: CASSVDREGYGYTF. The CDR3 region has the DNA TGTGCCAGCAGCGTAGACAGGGAAGGTTATGGCTACACCTTC.

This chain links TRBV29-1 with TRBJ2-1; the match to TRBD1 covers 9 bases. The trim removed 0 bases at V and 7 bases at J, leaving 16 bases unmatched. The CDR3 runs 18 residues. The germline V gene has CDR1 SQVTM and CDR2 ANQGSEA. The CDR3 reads CSVEDLWVNGDRANEQFF. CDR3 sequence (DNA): TGCAGCGTTGAAGATCTATGGGTTAATGGGGACAGGGCTAATGAGCAGTTCTTC.

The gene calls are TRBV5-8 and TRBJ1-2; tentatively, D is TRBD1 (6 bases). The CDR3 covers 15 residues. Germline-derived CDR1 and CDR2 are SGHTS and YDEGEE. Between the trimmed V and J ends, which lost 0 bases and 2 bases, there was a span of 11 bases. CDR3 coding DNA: TGTGCCAGCAGCTTGGGCCCCGGACAGAACTATGGCTACACCTTC. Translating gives CASSLGPGQNYGYTF.

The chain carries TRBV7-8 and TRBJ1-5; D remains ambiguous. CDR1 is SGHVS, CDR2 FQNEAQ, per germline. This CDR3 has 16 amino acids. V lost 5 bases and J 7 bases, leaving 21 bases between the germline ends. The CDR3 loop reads CASSARIGPSGQPQHF. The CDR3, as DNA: TGTGCCAGCAGCGCGCGAATCGGCCCAAGCGGGCAGCCCCAGCATTTT.

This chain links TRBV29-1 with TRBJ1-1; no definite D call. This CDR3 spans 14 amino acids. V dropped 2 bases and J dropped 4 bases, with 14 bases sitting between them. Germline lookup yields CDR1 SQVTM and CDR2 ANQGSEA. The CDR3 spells CSVERNSHGTEAFF. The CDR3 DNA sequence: TGCAGCGTTGAAAGGAATTCTCACGGCACTGAAGCTTTCTTT.

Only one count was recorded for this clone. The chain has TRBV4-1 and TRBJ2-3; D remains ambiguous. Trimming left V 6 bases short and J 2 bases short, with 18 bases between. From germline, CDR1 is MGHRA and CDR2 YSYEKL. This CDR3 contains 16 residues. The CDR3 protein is CASRSPSTGHTDTQYF. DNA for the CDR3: TGCGCCAGCAGATCACCTTCGACGGGCCACACAGATACGCAGTATTTT.

CDR3 bases: TGTGCCAGCTCTGCTGCGGACTCTGGGGCCAACGTCCTGACTTTC. It codes for CASSAADSGANVLTF. The chain carries TRBV2 and TRBJ2-6, with D unresolved. This CDR3 comprises 15 residues. Germline V gives CDR1 SNHLY, CDR2 FYNNEI. Trimming stripped 8 bases from V and 0 bases from J, with 11 bases between.

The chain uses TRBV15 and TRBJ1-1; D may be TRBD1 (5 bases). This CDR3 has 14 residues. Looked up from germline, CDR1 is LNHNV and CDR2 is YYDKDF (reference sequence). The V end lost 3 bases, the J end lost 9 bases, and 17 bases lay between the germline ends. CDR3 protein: CATSRAGTVGKAFF. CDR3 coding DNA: TGTGCCACCAGCAGGGCCGGGACGGTTGGTAAAGCTTTCTTT.

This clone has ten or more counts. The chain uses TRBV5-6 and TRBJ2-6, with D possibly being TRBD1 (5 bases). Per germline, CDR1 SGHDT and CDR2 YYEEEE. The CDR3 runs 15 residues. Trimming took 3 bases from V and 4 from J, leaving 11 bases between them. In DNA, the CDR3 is TGTGCCAGCAGCTCGACAGTGTGGGGGGCCAACGTCCTGACTTTC. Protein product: CASSSTVWGANVLTF.

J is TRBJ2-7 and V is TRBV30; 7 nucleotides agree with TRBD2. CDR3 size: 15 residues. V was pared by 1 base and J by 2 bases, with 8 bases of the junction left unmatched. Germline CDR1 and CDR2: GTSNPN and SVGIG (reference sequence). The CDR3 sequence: CAWSAARRGAYEQYF. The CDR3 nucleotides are TGTGCCTGGAGTGCCGCAAGACGGGGGGCCTACGAGCAGTACTTC.

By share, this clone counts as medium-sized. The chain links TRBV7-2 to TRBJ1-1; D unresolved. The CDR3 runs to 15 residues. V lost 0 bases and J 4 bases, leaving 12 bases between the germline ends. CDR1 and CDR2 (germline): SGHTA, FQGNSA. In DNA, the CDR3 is TGTGCCAGCAGCTTAGCGACCGGTAGGACCACTGAAGCTTTCTTT. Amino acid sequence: CASSLATGRTTEAFF.

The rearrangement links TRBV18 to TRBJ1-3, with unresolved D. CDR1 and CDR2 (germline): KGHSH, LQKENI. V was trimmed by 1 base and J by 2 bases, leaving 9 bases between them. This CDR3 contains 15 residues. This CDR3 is CASSPQRAAGNTIYF. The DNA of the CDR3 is TGTGCCAGCTCACCACAGAGGGCAGCTGGAAACACCATATATTTT.

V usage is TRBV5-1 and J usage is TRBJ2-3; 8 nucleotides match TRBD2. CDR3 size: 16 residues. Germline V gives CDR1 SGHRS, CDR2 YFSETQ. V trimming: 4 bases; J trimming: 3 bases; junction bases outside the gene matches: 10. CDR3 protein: CASSPRTSGNTDTQYF. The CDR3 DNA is TGCGCCAGCAGCCCCCGTACTAGCGGTAATACAGATACGCAGTATTTT.